The clone carrying this T cell receptor beta chain was counted a single time. Its antigen is currently unknown. This specimen belongs to a study of OX40 agonist ivuxolimab in advanced cancers. Study as a whole: Partial responses were achieved by three patients: one hepatocellular carcinoma, two cutaneous melanoma.

Sequencing used immunoSEQ multiplex PCR; TCRdb keeps in-frame clones, though not all of them. The sample includes 98,000 or so clones, more than 85% of them seen just once. Study results and limitations: Expanded peripheral T cells had an undetermined antigen specificity. CD4+ and CD8+ T cells in blood underwent clonal expansion by week 6 at 0.1 to 3.0 mg/kg. Among the lowest levels of clonal expansion were found in partial responders at 0.1-3.0 mg/kg.

This sample comprised CD4+ or CD8+ T cells sorted from blood, obtained in a trial of the OX40 agonist ivuxolimab. The clonotype was recovered from an adult with an advanced solid tumor such as melanoma, head and neck, liver or kidney cancer.

CDR3 in amino acids: CASSLGRGGRGYTF. CDR3 sequence (DNA): TGTGCCAGCAGCTTAGGAAGAGGGGGCCGGGGCTACACCTTC. The chain has TRBV7-2 and TRBJ1-2; 7 bases align to TRBD1. Germline-derived CDR1 and CDR2 are SGHTA and FQGNSA. The CDR3 consists of 14 residues. J gave up 8 bases and V 1 base, and 7 bases lay outside the gene matches.